The clone carrying this T cell receptor (beta chain) has at least ten counts. Using its own MiXCR run on the 5' RACE reads, TCRdb lists one record per CDR3 protein. This table holds under 150,000 distinct CDR3 sequences, approximately 7.7% found once. This record comes from a study of T cells after yellow fever vaccination. In germline, CDR1 is SEHNR, CDR2 FQNEAQ (reference sequence). CDR3 length: 15 amino acids. The J segment lost 6 bases and the V segment lost 5 bases, leaving 4 bases of the junction unmatched. The sample was CD4+ T cells sorted from PBMCs, taken 5 days after the yellow fever booster vaccination. The receptor comes from a man younger than 40 who received the YFV17D yellow fever vaccine. The chain uses TRBV7-9 and TRBJ2-1, with 13 bases fitting TRBD2. CDR3 sequence (DNA): TGTGCCAGCAGCAAGACTAGCGGGAGGACCAATGAGCAGTTCTTC. It yields the protein CASSKTSGRTNEQFF.